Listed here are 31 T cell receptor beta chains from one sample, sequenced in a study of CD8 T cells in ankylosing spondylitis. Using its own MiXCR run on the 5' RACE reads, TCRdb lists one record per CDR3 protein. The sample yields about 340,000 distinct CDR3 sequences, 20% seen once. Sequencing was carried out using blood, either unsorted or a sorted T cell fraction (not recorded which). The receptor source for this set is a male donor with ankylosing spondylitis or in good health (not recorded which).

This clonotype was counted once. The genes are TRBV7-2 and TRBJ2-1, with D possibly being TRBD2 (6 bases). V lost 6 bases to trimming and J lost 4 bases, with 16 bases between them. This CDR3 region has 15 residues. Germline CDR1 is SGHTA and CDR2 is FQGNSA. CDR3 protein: CASRTLAGPYNEQFF. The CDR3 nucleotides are TGTGCCAGCAGGACACTAGCAGGGCCTTACAATGAGCAGTTCTTC.

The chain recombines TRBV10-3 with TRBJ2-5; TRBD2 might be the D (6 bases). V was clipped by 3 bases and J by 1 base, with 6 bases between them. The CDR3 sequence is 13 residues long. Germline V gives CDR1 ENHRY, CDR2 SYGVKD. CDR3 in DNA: TGTGCCATCAGTGAAGCGGGCCAAGAGACCCAGTACTTC. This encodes CAISEAGQETQYF.

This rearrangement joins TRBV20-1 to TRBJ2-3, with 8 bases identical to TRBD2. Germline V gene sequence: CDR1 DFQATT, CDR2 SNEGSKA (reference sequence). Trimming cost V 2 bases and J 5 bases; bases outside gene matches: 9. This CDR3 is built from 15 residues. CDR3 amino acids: CSARYAGGGVDTQYF. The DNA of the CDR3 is TGCAGTGCTAGATACGCGGGGGGTGGAGTAGATACGCAGTATTTT.

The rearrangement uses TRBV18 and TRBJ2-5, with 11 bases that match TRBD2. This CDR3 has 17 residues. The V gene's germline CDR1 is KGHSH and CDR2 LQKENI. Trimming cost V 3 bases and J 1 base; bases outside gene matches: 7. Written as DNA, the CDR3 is TGTGCCAGCTCACCCACGACTAGCGGGGAAACCCAAGAGACCCAGTACTTC. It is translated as CASSPTTSGETQETQYF.

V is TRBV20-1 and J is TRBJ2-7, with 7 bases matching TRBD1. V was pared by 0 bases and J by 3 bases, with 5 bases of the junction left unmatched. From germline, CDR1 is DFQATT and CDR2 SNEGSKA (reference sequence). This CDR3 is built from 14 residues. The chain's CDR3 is CSARDTGQHYEQYF. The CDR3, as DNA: TGCAGTGCTAGAGATACGGGACAGCACTACGAGCAGTACTTC.

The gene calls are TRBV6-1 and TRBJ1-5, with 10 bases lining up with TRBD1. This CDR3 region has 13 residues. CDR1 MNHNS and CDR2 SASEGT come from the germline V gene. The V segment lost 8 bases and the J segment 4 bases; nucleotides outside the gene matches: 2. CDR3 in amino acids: CASWTGGNQPQHF. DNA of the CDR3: TGTGCCAGCTGGACAGGGGGAAATCAGCCCCAGCATTTT.

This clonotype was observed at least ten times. As DNA, the CDR3 is TGTGCCAGCAGCAGCACGTTGCAGGGCCCGAACACCGGGGAGCTGTTTTTT. Its protein is CASSSTLQGPNTGELFF. The V and J genes are TRBV12-3 or TRBV12-4 and TRBJ2-2; TRBD1 might be the D (5 bases). V lost 6 bases and J 0 bases, leaving 17 bases between the germline ends. The CDR3 is 17 amino acids.

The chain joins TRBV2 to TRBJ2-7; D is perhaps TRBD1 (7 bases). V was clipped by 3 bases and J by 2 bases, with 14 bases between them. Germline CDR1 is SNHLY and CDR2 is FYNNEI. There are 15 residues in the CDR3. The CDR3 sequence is CASSEGGQITYEQYF. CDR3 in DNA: TGTGCCAGCAGTGAGGGGGGACAGATAACCTACGAGCAGTACTTC.

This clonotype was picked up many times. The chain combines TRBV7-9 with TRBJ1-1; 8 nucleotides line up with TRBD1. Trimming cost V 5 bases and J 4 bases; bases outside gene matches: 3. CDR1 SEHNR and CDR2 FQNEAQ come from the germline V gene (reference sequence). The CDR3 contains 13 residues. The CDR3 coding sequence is TGTGCCAGCAGCCCAACAGGGGGCACTGAAGCTTTCTTT. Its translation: CASSPTGGTEAFF.

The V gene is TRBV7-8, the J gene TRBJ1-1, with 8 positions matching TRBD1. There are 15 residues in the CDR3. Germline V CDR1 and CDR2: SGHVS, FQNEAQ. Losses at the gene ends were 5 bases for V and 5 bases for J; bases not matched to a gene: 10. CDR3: CASSLDRELETEAFF. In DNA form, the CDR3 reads TGTGCCAGCAGCCTGGACAGGGAGTTAGAGACTGAAGCTTTCTTT.

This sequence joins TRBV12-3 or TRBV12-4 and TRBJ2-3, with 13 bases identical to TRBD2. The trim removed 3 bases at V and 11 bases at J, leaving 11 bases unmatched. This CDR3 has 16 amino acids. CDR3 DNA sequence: TGTGCCAGCAGTTTGTTAACTAGCGGGGGGGTACGTGGGCAGTATTTT. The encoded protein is CASSLLTSGGVRGQYF.

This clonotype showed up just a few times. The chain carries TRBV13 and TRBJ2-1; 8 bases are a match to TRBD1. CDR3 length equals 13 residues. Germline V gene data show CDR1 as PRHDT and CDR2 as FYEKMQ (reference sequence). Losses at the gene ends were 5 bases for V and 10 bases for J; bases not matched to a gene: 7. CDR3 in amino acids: CASSVQGAGEQFF. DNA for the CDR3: TGTGCCAGCAGCGTCCAGGGGGCGGGGGAGCAGTTCTTC.

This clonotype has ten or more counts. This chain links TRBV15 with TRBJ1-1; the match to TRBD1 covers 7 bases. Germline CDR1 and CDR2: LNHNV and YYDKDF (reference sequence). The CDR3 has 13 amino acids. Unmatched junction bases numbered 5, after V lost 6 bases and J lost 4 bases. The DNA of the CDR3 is TGTGCCACCAGTGACAGGGTACGCACTGAAGCTTTCTTT. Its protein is CATSDRVRTEAFF.

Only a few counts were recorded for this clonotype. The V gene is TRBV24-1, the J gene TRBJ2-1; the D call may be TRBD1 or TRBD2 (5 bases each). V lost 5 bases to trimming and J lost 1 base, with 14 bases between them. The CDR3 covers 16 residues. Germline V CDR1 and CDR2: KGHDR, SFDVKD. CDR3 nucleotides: TGTGCCACCAGTGTTGGGGGTTTCGGATCCTACAATGAGCAGTTCTTC. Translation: CATSVGGFGSYNEQFF.

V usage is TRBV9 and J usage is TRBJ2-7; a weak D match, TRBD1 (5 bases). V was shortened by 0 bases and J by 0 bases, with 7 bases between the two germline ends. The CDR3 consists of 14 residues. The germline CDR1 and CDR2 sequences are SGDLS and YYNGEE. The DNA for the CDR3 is TGTGCCAGCAGCGTAGGGACAAACTCCTACGAGCAGTACTTC. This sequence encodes CASSVGTNSYEQYF.

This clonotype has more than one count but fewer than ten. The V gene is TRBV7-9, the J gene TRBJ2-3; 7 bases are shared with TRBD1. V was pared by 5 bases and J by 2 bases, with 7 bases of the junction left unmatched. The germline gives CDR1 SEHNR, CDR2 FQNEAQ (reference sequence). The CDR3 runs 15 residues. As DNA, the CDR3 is TGTGCCAGCAGCCACGGACAGGTGTACACAGATACGCAGTATTTT. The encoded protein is CASSHGQVYTDTQYF. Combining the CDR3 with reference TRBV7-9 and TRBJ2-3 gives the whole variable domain DTGVSQNPRHKITKRGQNVTFRCDPISEHNRLYWYRQTLGQGPEFLTYFQNEAQLEKSRLLSDRFSAERPKGSFSTLEIQRTEQGDSAMYLCASSHGQVYTDTQYFGPGTRLTVL.

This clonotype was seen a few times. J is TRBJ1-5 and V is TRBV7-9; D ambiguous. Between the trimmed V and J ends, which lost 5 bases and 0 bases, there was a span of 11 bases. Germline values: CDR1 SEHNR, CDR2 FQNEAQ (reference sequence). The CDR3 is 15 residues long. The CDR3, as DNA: TGTGCCAGCAGCCTTGACGGGGATAGCAATCAGCCCCAGCATTTT. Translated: CASSLDGDSNQPQHF.

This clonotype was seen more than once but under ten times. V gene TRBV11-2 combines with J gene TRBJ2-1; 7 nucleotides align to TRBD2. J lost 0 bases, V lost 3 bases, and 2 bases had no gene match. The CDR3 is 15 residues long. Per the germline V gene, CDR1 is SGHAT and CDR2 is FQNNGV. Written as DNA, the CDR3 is TGTGCCAGCAGCTTCGGACTAGACTCCTACAATGAGCAGTTCTTC. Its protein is CASSFGLDSYNEQFF.

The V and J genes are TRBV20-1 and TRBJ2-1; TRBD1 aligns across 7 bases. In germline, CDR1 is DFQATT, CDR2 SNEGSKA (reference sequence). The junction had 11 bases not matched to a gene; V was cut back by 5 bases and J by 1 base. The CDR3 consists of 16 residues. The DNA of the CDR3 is TGCAGTGCTGTACCGCGCAGGGGGAGATCCTACAATGAGCAGTTCTTC. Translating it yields CSAVPRRGRSYNEQFF.

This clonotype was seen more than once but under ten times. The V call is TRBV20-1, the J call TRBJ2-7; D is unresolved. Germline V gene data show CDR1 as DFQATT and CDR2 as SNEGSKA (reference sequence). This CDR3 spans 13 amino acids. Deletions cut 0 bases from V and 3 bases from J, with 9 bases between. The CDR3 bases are TGCAGTGCTAGAGATCGGTTGGGCTACGAGCAGTACTTC. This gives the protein CSARDRLGYEQYF.

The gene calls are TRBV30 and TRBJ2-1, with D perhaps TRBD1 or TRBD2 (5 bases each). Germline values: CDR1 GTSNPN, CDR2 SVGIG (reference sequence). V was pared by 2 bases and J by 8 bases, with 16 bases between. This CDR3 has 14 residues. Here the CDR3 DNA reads TGTGCCTGGAGTACAGGAGGATCGGGCGATGAGCAGTTCTTC. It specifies CAWSTGGSGDEQFF.

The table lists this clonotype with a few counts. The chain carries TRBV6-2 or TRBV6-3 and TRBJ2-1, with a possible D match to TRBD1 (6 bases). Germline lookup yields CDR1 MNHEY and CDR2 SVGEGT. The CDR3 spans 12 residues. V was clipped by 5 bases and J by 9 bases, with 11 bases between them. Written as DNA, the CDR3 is TGTGCCAGCAGTGTGGGGGCAAGTGAGCAGTTCTTC. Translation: CASSVGASEQFF.

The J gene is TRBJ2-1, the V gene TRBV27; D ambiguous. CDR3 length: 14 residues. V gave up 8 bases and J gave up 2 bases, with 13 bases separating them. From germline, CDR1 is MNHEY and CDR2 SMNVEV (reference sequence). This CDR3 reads CASGRHGAYNEQFF. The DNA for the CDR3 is TGTGCCAGCGGCCGACATGGGGCCTACAATGAGCAGTTCTTC.

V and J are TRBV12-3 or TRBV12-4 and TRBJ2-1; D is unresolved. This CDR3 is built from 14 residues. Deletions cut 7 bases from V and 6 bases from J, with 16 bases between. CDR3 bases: TGTGCCAGCAATGGGCTAGGACCCGTCAATGAGCAGTTCTTC. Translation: CASNGLGPVNEQFF.

This CDR3 reads CASSPSYRVVYGETQYF. Here the CDR3 DNA reads TGTGCCAGCAGTCCGTCCTATCGAGTGGTATATGGAGAGACCCAGTACTTC. The chain uses TRBV12-3 or TRBV12-4 and TRBJ2-5, with no clear D. V was shortened by 5 bases and J by 4 bases, with 23 bases between the two germline ends. This CDR3 spans 17 amino acids.

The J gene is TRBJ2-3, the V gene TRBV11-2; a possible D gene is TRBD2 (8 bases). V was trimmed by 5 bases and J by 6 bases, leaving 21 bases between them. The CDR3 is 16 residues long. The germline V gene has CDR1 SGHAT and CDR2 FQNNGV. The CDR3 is CASSQGGLERPDTQYF. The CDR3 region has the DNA TGTGCCAGCAGCCAGGGGGGACTAGAACGGCCGGATACGCAGTATTTT.

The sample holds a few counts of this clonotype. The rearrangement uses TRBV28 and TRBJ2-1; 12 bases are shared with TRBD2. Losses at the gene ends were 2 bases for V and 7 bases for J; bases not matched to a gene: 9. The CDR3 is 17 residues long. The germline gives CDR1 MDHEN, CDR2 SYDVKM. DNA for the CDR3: TGTGCCAGCAGTTTAACCCTCCTAGCGGGGGGGATGAATGAGCAGTTCTTC. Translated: CASSLTLLAGGMNEQFF.

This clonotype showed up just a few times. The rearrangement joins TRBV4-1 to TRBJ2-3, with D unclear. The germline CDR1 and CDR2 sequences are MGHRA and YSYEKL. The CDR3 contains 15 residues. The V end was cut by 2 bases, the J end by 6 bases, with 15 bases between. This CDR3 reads CASSQLVLAEDTQYF. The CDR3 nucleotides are TGCGCCAGCAGCCAATTGGTTCTCGCGGAGGATACGCAGTATTTT.

CDR3 residues: CASSPGQGWADTQYF. CDR3 bases: TGTGCCAGCAGCCCAGGACAGGGTTGGGCAGATACGCAGTATTTT. The V and J genes are TRBV12-3 or TRBV12-4 and TRBJ2-3; 8 bases are shared with TRBD1. CDR3 length: 15 amino acids. V was pared by 6 bases and J by 4 bases, with 9 bases of the junction left unmatched.

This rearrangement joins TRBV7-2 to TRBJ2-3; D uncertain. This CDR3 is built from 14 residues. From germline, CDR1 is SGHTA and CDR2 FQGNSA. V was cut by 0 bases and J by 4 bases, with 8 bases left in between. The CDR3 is CASSLAWGPDTQYF. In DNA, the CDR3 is TGTGCCAGCAGCTTAGCGTGGGGTCCAGATACGCAGTATTTT.

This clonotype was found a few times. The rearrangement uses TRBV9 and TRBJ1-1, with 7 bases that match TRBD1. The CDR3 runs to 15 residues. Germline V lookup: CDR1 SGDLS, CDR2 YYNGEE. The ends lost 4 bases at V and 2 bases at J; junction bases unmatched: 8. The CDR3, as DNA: TGTGCCAGCAGCTCCAAGGGGGCGGGAAACACTGAAGCTTTCTTT. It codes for CASSSKGAGNTEAFF.